This T cell receptor beta chain was identified in a study of CD8+CD57+ T cells in acquired aplastic anemia (dated by TCRdb to the late 2010s). About the investigation overall: A mean of approximately 3 ug of DNA, ranging from 0.2 to 27.4 ug, was extracted from sorted CD4+ and CD8+ cells. Healthy donor samples averaged approximately 9.8 million reads for CD4+ and fewer than 12 million for CD8+ cells.

Genomic DNA was used as template for profiling of TCR beta VDJ combinations and CDR3 sequences. TCR repertoire sequencing was run on an Illumina HiSeq 2000. In the source study's methods: Repertoires were assessed using TRBV/TRBJ rearrangement plots, CDR3 size and DJ length profiles, and Simpson's diversity index. The most abundant DNA sequence in the deep sequencing data was taken as the immunodominant clone. CDR3 amino acid sequences were screened for sharing across subjects and compared with published repertoires and the VDJdb database. The raw public data were reprocessed by TCRdb itself: fastp quality trimming at Q25, MiXCR clonotype calling, in-frame beta chains only. All rows with the same CDR3 protein become a single entry with the most common DNA and genes. V and J calls and clone size were set by TCRdb, not the authors. The sample table holds around 400,000 distinct CDR3 sequences, of which 60% to 80% were seen once. 4% of the sample rests with the top ten.

The germline V gene specifies SGHAT as CDR1 and FQNNGV as CDR2. V and J are truncated by 4 bases and 6 bases respectively, leaving an intervening sequence of 31 bases. The CDR3 numbers 21 residues from cysteine through phenylalanine. Of the read, only the CDR3 DNA is kept; its 63 bases are in frame from base 1. In this study, sorted CD4+ and CD8+ T cells from the blood of healthy subjects and of severe aplastic anemia patients had their TCR repertoires deep-sequenced. Ficoll-Paque density gradient centrifugation was used to isolate peripheral blood mononuclear cells. CD4+ and CD8+ T cells were sorted by FACS or magnetic beads before DNA extraction. Points the paper makes about the study in general: Twenty-nine CD8+ CDR3 sequences were shared between patients and controls but appeared highly expressed in patients and within their immunodominant clones. CD8+ Simpson's diversity did not differ significantly between patients and healthy controls (P=0.060).

To note about this clonotype: This clone's antigen is unknown. Per-nucleotide qualities are absent, and no much larger clonotype sits a single base away.

Material: sorted CD4+, CD8+, or CD8+CD57+ T cells (not recorded which) from PBMCs. The clonotype comes from a human donor in good health, serving as a control. Here the chain combines TRBV11-2 and TRBJ2-6; a weak D assignment points to TRBD2 (6 bases agree). The CDR3 sequence is CASSYTPDGGQSSLVANVLTF. The DNA sequence is given as TGTGCCAGCAGCTATACACCGGATGGAGGGCAATCTTCTTTAGTGGCCAACGTCCTGACTTTC.